This TCR beta chain was documented in a study of radiation and T cells in renal cell carcinoma. As for the study in general: Nephrectomy followed 15 Gy stereotactic body radiation by 4 weeks. Whole-study findings and limits: Top tumor clonotypes rose in blood 2 weeks post-radiation, then contracted.

Time point noted: baseline pretreatment blood. Treatment in this sample: 15 Gy SBRT to primary tumor, nephrectomy 4 weeks later. Radiation-treated patients gave blood at baseline, week 2 and week 4. The patient's renal cell carcinoma had clear cell pathology. In regard to this clone: Its antigen is currently unknown.

The assay was immunoSEQ multiplex PCR, and TCRdb's table has in-frame clones only and misses some. The sample has around 140,000 clones, about 87% seen once; the top ten hold around 4%. V trimming: 4 bases; J trimming: 7 bases; junction bases outside the gene matches: 2. This CDR3 has 13 residues. Germline V gene data show CDR1 as KGHSH and CDR2 as LQKENI. This sequence originates from a woman between 65 and 79 years old with renal cell carcinoma. The input for sequencing was blood, taken from a patient whose treatment included radiotherapy and nephrectomy. The chain employs TRBV18 and TRBJ2-4; 9 bases map to TRBD1. The CDR3 DNA follows: TGTGCCAGCTCACGGACAGGGGTGAACATTCAGTACTTC. Protein product: CASSRTGVNIQYF.